This section outlines one T cell receptor beta chain sequence together with its context. This clonotype has only a few counts. The target of this receptor is not known. No base qualities exist here, and no much larger clone lies one base off it. From the second PCR step on, the TCR alpha and beta chain libraries were amplified in separate reactions. To determine each donor's CMV status, fresh PBMCs were stimulated overnight with CMV viral lysate, and IFNgamma production from CD4+ T cells was then assessed. Miltenyi beads were used first to positively select CD4 T cells, and CD8 T cells were then positively selected from the CD4-negative fraction. After staining for CD3, CD4, CD8, CD45RA, CD27 and a live/dead dye, cells were sorted on a BD Aria II into four subsets based on CD45RA and CD27. Blood came from a few healthy volunteers, each fractionated into CD4 and CD8 T cells and then into four differentiation subsets. Around 130 ml of peripheral blood was drawn per donor, and PBMC were isolated by Ficoll-Paque PLUS density-gradient centrifugation. Sorted cells were lysed in RLT buffer, and RNA was extracted with a Qiagen RNeasy kit and stored at -80°C.

The data were taken from a study of naive and memory T cell subsets (dated by TCRdb to about 2017). About the full investigation: The study applied an open-source, UMI-based TCR alpha and beta sequencing pipeline to sorted naive and memory peripheral blood T cell subsets. RNA was DNase-treated and reverse transcribed with TCR constant-region primers, mostly using SuperScript III. IgG serology results and the functional CMV T cell responses were in complete agreement. Points the paper makes about the study in general: A few larger clonotypes were present in naive repertoires, especially CD8 naive repertoires, and these clonotypes were possibly memory cells re-expressing CD45RA. After error correction, only a single occurrence was seen for over 90% of naive TCR sequences, so much steeper abundance distributions were produced than in memory subsets. TCR abundance followed a power law whose exponent differed between naive and memory subsets but was consistent across the three individuals. In both CD4 and CD8 cells, the Gini index increased while Shannon and inverse Simpson diversity decreased from naive through CM, EM and EMRA. Each clonotype was defined as a single alpha or beta chain sequence rather than as a paired alpha/beta receptor. RNA-based TCR counts may be influenced by expression changes linked to T cell activation and differentiation. The repertoire findings for the naive and memory subsets could not be validated against a ground truth because none was available.

The library was produced with UMI-ligation and nested PCR. The beta constant-region primer consisted of an equimolar mixture of two oligonucleotides that together covered TRBC1 and TRBC2. Four rounds of PCR, combining the SP2 primer with nested alpha and beta constant-region primers, were used to amplify the ligated cDNA. T4 RNA ligase 1 ligated a single-stranded oligonucleotide carrying the SP2 primer and a 12-nucleotide UMI to the cDNA 3' end. The ligation reaction was kept at 16 degrees C for 20-24 hours. PCR2 was usually performed as a SYBR Green qPCR and halted at a preset threshold so that over-amplification would not occur. Agencourt AMPure XP magnetic beads were used for all purifications after the first. Libraries were quantified by Qubit and checked on a TapeStation, with a main peak expected near 650 bp. Pooled libraries were sequenced on an Illumina MiSeq with v2 2x251 paired-end kits, typically giving roughly 0.9-2.1 million reads per sample. Libraries were pooled at about 3.7 nM per sample, and 5-7% PhiX was added to improve cluster recognition. Under the source paper's analysis protocol: Using tag matching that tolerated one base-pair mismatch, Decombinator assigned V and J genes to FASTQ reads that had been processed by Demultiplexor. By using UMIs, Collapsinator corrected both sequencing errors and the frequency errors caused by PCR heterogeneity. TCRs were translated and CDR3s were extracted from the conserved cysteine to the FGXG phenylalanine by CDR3Translator, with non-productive sequences being flagged. Gini, Shannon entropy and inverse Simpson indices were calculated on repertoires subsampled to equal numbers of UMI-defined TCRs. Clonotype abundance distributions were fitted to a power law by maximum likelihood within the linear range. When run on a single naive CD8 sample, MIGEC and the pipeline yielded similar UMI counts, similar unique TCR numbers and similar clonal distributions. One analysis removed from the naive repertoire any naive TCRs that were also present in any memory subset from the same donor. Repertoires were searched for several thousand CMV-associated CDR3 sequences compiled from VDJdb and a published dataset. Through fastp at Q25 and MiXCR, TCRdb rebuilt clones from the public reads, retaining in-frame beta chains. CDR3 protein sequences are deduplicated, and each keeps its most common genes and DNA. What appears here as the V and J calls and clone size reflects TCRdb's work, not the paper's. This sample gives approximately 80,000 distinct CDR3 sequences in total; about 8.2% of them show up just once. Of the sample, 1.2% falls within the top ten clones.

Via the germline V gene (reference sequence), CDR1 is MNHNY and CDR2 SVGAGI. V and J lose 5 bases and 5 bases, and a span of 10 bases separates them. The CDR3 spans 13 residues, from the cysteine through the phenylalanine. The DNA shown is the 39-base CDR3, in frame from base 1. The sequence is built from TRBV6-6 and TRBJ2-4; no D gene call is confident. Material: naive CD8+ T cells from blood. This sample's cell subset or site label indicates: naive T cells, CD45RA high CD27+. The clonotype was recovered from a human donor in good health. The DNA is as follows: TGTGCCAGCAGTGAGACAAATGAAAACATTCAGTACTTC. Protein translation: CASSETNENIQYF.